One TCR beta chain is described in this entry. The data stem from a study of control samples from healthy donors and cancer patients. The CDR3 has 13 amino acids. V lost 3 bases and J 1 base, leaving 6 bases between the germline ends. Germline V gives CDR1 LNHDA, CDR2 SQIVND (reference sequence). Libraries were prepared by immunoSEQ multiplex PCR; TCRdb keeps only in-frame clonotypes and omits some of them. The repertoire includes roughly 88,000 clones, just over 90% of them detected once, and roughly 0.9% sits in the top ten. The TCR originated in a woman in her twenties or thirties in good health. Sequencing used blood. The J gene is TRBJ1-1, the V gene TRBV19, with unresolved D. The CDR3 DNA sequence: TGTGCCAGTAGTATGGACGCGAACACTGAAGCTTTCTTT. This sequence encodes CASSMDANTEAFF.